What follows are 2 T cell receptor beta chains derived from one specimen sequenced in a study of blood T cells in healthy people across ages. Primed by a sample-barcoded 5' primer and a J-beta primer mix, a second PCR proceeded for about 7 to 11 cycles. TCRdb reprocessed the 5' RACE reads via MiXCR and lists one record per CDR3 protein. This table has around 1.5 million distinct CDR3 sequences, 45% to 70% appearing once. The specimen sequenced was blood. Every receptor here comes from a man aged 18 to 29 in good health.

The genes are TRBV28 and TRBJ1-6; TRBD1 agrees at 9 bases. This CDR3 has 14 amino acids. The germline V gene encodes CDR1 MDHEN and CDR2 SYDVKM. The CDR3 DNA follows: TGTTGTGCCGCCGGGACAGGGAAGCATTCACCCCTCCACTTT. It codes for CCAAGTGKHSPLHF.

The table lists this clonotype with a count of one. CDR3 bases: TGTGCCAGCAGTTTAGTAGGCCACCGAGAGACCCAGTACTTC. Its protein product is CASSLVGHRETQYF. The chain combines TRBV28 with TRBJ2-5; D is ambiguous. From germline, CDR1 is MDHEN and CDR2 SYDVKM. CDR3 length: 14 amino acids. With 2 bases removed from V and 4 bases from J, the gap between germline ends came to 11 bases.